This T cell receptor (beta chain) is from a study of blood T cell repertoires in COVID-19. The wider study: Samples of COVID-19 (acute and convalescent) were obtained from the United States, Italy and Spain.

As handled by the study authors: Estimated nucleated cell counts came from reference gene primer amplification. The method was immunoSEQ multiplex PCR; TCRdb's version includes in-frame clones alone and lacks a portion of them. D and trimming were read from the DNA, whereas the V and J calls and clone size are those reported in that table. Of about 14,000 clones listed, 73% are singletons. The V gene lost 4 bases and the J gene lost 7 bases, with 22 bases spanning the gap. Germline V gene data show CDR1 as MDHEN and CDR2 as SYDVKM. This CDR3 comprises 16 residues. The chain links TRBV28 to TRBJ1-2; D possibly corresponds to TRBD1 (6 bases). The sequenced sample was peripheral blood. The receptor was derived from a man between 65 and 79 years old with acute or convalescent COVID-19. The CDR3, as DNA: TGTGCCAGCAGTTCCCCCCGGCGGGGGGCGCAAAGTGGCTACACCTTC. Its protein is CASSSPRRGAQSGYTF.